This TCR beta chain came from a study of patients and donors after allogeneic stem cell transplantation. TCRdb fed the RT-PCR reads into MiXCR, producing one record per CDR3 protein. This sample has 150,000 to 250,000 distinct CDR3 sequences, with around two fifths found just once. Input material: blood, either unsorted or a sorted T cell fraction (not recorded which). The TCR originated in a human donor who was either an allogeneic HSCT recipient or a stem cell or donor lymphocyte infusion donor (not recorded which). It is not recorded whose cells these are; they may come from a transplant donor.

The CDR3 loop reads CSALPGLARIEQFF. CDR3 DNA sequence: TGCAGTGCCCTCCCAGGACTAGCCCGCATCGAGCAGTTCTTC. This chain joins TRBV20-1 and TRBJ2-1, with TRBD2 matching 8 bases. V trimming: 6 bases; J trimming: 10 bases; junction bases outside the gene matches: 14. Germline-derived CDR1 and CDR2 are DFQATT and SNEGSKA (reference sequence). This CDR3 has 14 amino acids.